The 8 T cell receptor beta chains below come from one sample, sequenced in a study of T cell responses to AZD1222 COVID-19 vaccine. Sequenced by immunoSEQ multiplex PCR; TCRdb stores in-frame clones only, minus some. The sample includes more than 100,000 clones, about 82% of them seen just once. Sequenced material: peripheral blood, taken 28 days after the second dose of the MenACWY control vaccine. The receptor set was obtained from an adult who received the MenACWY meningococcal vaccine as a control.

DNA for the CDR3: TGTGCCAGCAGTCCCCCCCCGCGGGCCTACAATGAGCAGTTCTTC. It specifies CASSPPPRAYNEQFF. The chain links TRBV6-5 to TRBJ2-1; a weak D match, TRBD2 (5 bases). Trimming removed 5 bases from V and 2 bases from J, with 13 bases in between. Germline V lookup: CDR1 MNHEY, CDR2 SVGAGI. This CDR3 spans 15 amino acids.

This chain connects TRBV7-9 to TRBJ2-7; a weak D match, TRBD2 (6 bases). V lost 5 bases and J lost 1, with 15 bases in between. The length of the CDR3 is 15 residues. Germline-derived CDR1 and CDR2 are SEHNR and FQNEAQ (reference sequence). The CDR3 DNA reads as TGTGCCAGCAGCGTCTCCGGACTACCTTCCTACGAGCAGTACTTC. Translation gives CASSVSGLPSYEQYF.

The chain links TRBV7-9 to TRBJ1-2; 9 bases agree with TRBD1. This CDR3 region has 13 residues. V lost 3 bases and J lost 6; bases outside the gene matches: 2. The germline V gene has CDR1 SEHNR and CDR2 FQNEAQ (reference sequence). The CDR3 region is CASSFTGGDGYTF. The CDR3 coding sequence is TGTGCCAGCAGCTTTACAGGGGGCGATGGCTACACCTTC.

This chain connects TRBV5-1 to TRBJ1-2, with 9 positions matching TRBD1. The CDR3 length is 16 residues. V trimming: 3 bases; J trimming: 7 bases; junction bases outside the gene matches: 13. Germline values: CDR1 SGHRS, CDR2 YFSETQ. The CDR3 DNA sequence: TGCGCCAGCAGCTCACAACCGGGACAGGGCTCGGGTGGCTACACCTTC. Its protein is CASSSQPGQGSGGYTF. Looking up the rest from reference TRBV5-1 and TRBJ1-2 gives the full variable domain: KAGVTQTPRYLIKTRGQQVTLSCSPISGHRSVSWYQQTPGQGLQFLFEYFSETQRNKGNFPGRFSGRQFSNSRSEMNVSTLELGDSALYLCASSSQPGQGSGGYTFGSGTRLTVV.

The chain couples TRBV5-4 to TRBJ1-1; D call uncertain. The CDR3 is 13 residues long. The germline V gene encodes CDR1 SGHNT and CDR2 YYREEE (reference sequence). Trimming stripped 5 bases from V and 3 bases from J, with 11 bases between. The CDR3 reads CASSVSADTEAFF. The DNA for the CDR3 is TGTGCCAGCAGTGTATCGGCGGACACTGAAGCTTTCTTT. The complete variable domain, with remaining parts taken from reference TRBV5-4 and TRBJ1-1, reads ETGVTQSPTHLIKTRGQQVTLRCSSQSGHNTVSWYQQALGQGPQFIFQYYREEENGRGNFPPRFSGLQFPNYSSELNVNALELDDSALYLCASSVSADTEAFFGQGTRLTVV.

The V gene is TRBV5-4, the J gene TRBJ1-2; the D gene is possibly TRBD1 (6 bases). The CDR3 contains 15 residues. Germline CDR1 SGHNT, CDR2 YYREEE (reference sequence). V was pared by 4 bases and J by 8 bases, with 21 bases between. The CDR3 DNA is TGTGCCAGCAGCCCAGGGGAACGGGGGCTGGGAGGCTACACCTTC. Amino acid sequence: CASSPGERGLGGYTF.

The DNA for the CDR3 is TGTGCCAGCAGCGCCGACAGGGGCATCAATCAGCCCCAGCATTTT. Protein: CASSADRGINQPQHF. V is TRBV7-9 and J is TRBJ1-5; TRBD1 matches at 8 bases. The germline V gene has CDR1 SEHNR and CDR2 FQNEAQ (reference sequence). V trimming: 5 bases; J trimming: 3 bases; junction bases outside the gene matches: 6. The CDR3 contains 15 residues.

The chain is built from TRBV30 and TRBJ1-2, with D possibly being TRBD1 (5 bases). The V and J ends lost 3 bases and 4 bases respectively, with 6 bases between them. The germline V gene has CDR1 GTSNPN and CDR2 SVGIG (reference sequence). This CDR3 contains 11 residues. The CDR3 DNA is TGTGCCTGGAGGACAGCCTATGGCTACACCTTC. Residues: CAWRTAYGYTF.